The 27 T cell receptor beta chains below were found in one sample sequenced in a study of identical twins. TCRdb reprocessed the 5' RACE reads via MiXCR and lists one record per CDR3 protein. The sample yields about 150,000 distinct CDR3 sequences, under 4.5% seen once. What was sequenced was memory T cells sorted from blood. The receptors originated from a man younger than 35 in good health.

This clonotype was picked up many times. The V and J genes are TRBV20-1 and TRBJ2-7; the match to TRBD2 covers 8 bases. The ends lost 1 base at V and 6 bases at J; junction bases unmatched: 8. Germline-derived CDR1 and CDR2 are DFQATT and SNEGSKA (reference sequence). This CDR3 has 14 residues. The CDR3 spells CSARAPGLVGEQYV. The CDR3 coding sequence is TGCAGTGCTAGAGCCCCGGGACTAGTAGGCGAGCAGTACGTC.

This clonotype was counted ten times or more. This rearrangement joins TRBV18 to TRBJ2-3; D uncertain. The CDR3 runs to 13 residues. Trimming took 5 bases from V and 6 from J, leaving 12 bases between them. Germline CDR1 reads KGHSH; CDR2 reads LQKENI. CDR3 nucleotide sequence: TGTGCCAGCTCAGAAAATGGGCCGGATACGCAGTATTTT. Translating it yields CASSENGPDTQYF.

This clonotype was observed many times. V usage is TRBV15 and J usage is TRBJ2-5; possibly TRBD1 or TRBD2 for D (5 bases each). The germline gives CDR1 LNHNV, CDR2 YYDKDF (reference sequence). The CDR3 contains 12 residues. V lost 1 base and J lost 7, with 7 bases in between. The CDR3 nucleotides read TGTGCCACCAGCAGAGTTGGGGGGACCCAGTACTTC. It translates to CATSRVGGTQYF.

In its sample, this clonotype was seen many times. The genes are TRBV25-1 and TRBJ1-3; D unclear. The CDR3 has 12 amino acids. Germline assignment: CDR1 MGHDK and CDR2 SYGVNS. Trimming left V 1 base short and J 7 bases short, with 5 bases between. CDR3 protein: CASSESRNTIYF. The CDR3, as DNA: TGTGCCAGCAGTGAATCCAGGAACACCATATATTTT.

This clonotype occurred many times. The chain employs TRBV18 and TRBJ2-7; tentatively, D is TRBD2 (6 bases). CDR1 KGHSH and CDR2 LQKENI come from the germline V gene. V was shortened by 1 base and J by 6 bases, with 13 bases between the two germline ends. The CDR3 contains 14 residues. The CDR3 DNA follows: TGTGCCAGCTCACCACGCGGGGCTGGAGGCGAGCAGTACGTC. It translates to CASSPRGAGGEQYV.

This clonotype was counted many times. The chain uses TRBV3-1 and TRBJ2-7; the match to TRBD1 covers 7 bases. This CDR3 spans 14 amino acids. J lost 5 bases, V lost 7 bases, and 11 bases had no gene match. In germline, CDR1 is LGHDT, CDR2 YNNKEL (reference sequence). DNA for the CDR3: TGTGCCAGCAAACTTCAAGGGCAGGGGGACGAGCAGTACTTC. It translates to CASKLQGQGDEQYF.

This clonotype was detected many times. The chain has TRBV23-1 and TRBJ2-7; D unclear. TRBV23-1 is an open reading frame whose function is uncertain. The CDR3 has 15 residues. The V end was cut by 3 bases, the J end by 3 bases, with 15 bases between. The DNA of the CDR3 is TGCGCCAGCAGTCATCCGAACAGACCCTTCTACGAGCAGTACGTC. This codes for CASSHPNRPFYEQYV.

There are many counts of this clonotype. This chain connects TRBV7-7 to TRBJ2-1; 7 bases are shared with TRBD2. The germline V gene has CDR1 SSHAT and CDR2 FNYEAQ (reference sequence). CDR3 length: 17 residues. The ends lost 5 bases at V and 4 bases at J; junction bases unmatched: 14. The CDR3 region has the DNA TGTGCCAGCAGCCCCCTTGGCGGGAGTGGGGGATACAATGAGCAGTTCTTC. This translates into CASSPLGGSGGYNEQFF.

This clonotype occurred many times. The rearrangement links TRBV12-3 or TRBV12-4 to TRBJ1-5; 9 nucleotides line up with TRBD1. V dropped 5 bases and J dropped 2; count of bases not matched to a gene: 4. This CDR3 has 15 residues. The CDR3 DNA reads TGTGCCAGCAGTCTGACAGGGGGTGGCAATCAGCCCCAGCATTTT. This translates into CASSLTGGGNQPQHF.

This clonotype was detected ten times or more. This chain links TRBV6-2 or TRBV6-3 with TRBJ2-4; no definite D call. The CDR3 length is 13 residues. The V gene's germline CDR1 is MNHEY and CDR2 SVGEGT. V lost 2 bases, J lost 8 bases, and 10 bases lay in between. CDR3 residues: CASSYRDSDIQYF. The CDR3 DNA sequence: TGTGCCAGCAGTTACAGGGATTCGGACATTCAGTACTTC.

This clonotype was seen many times. The V call is TRBV30, the J call TRBJ2-3, with D unresolved. The ends were cut back, 0 bases at V and 2 bases at J, with 3 bases in the middle. In germline, CDR1 is GTSNPN, CDR2 SVGIG (reference sequence). There are 12 residues in the CDR3. CDR3 bases: TGTGCCTGGAGTGTCCTCACAGATACGCAGTATTTT. It yields the protein CAWSVLTDTQYF.

Only a few counts were recorded for this clonotype. V gene TRBV20-1 combines with J gene TRBJ1-5; no clear D gene. This CDR3 comprises 14 residues. V was cut by 4 bases and J by 5 bases, with 15 bases left in between. Germline CDR1 DFQATT, CDR2 SNEGSKA (reference sequence). CDR3 nucleotide sequence: TGCAGTGCTACCGGACTGAAGCTGCATCAGCCCCAGCATTTT. Translated: CSATGLKLHQPQHF.

This clonotype was recorded many times. The rearrangement uses TRBV7-6 and TRBJ2-3; the match to TRBD2 covers 10 bases. Unmatched junction bases numbered 7, after V lost 4 bases and J lost 3 bases. The length of the CDR3 is 16 residues. Germline V gene data show CDR1 as SGHVS and CDR2 as FNYEAQ. CDR3 nucleotides: TGTGCCAGCAGCTCGTTACTAGCGGGGCAGACAGATACGCAGTATTTT. Amino acid sequence: CASSSLLAGQTDTQYF. The variable domain in full, with the rest retrieved from reference TRBV7-6 and TRBJ2-3, is GAGVSQSPRYKVTKRGQDVALRCDPISGHVSLYWYRQALGQGPEFLTYFNYEAQQDKSGLPNDRFSAERPEGSISTLTIQRTEQRDSAMYRCASSSLLAGQTDTQYFGPGTRLTVL.

In its sample, this clonotype was seen many times. The chain employs TRBV28 and TRBJ2-1, with TRBD1 as a possible D gene (6 bases). Trimming removed 10 bases at V and 7 bases at J, with 14 bases between. The CDR3 is 12 residues long. Germline CDR1 MDHEN, CDR2 SYDVKM. CDR3 DNA sequence: TGTGCCATCCAGGGGATCTATAATGAGCAGTTCTTC. It is translated as CAIQGIYNEQFF.

This clonotype was observed many times. The chain combines TRBV7-2 with TRBJ1-1; unclear D gene. This CDR3 contains 11 residues. V was clipped by 3 bases and J by 8 bases, with 7 bases between them. From germline, CDR1 is SGHTA and CDR2 FQGNSA. The DNA of the CDR3 is TGTGCCAGCAGCTTGAGGTGGGAAGCTTTCTTT. Residues: CASSLRWEAFF.

This clonotype was counted ten times or more. J is TRBJ2-1 and V is TRBV27; perhaps D is TRBD1 or TRBD2 (5 bases each). The CDR3 contains 14 residues. CDR1 and CDR2 from the germline V gene are MNHEY and SMNVEV (reference sequence). V lost 2 bases and J lost 7, with 12 bases in between. CDR3 in amino acids: CASSLRRDRNEQFF. DNA of the CDR3: TGTGCCAGCAGTTTAAGACGGGACCGAAATGAGCAGTTCTTC.

This clonotype was observed at least ten times. This rearrangement joins TRBV5-1 to TRBJ1-2, with D unresolved. CDR3 size: 13 residues. In germline, CDR1 is SGHRS, CDR2 YFSETQ. Trimming shortened V by 0 bases and J by 2 bases, and 5 bases separated the two germline ends. The CDR3 coding sequence is TGCGCCAGCAGCTTGGCCAGCAACTATGGCTACACCTTC. This codes for CASSLASNYGYTF.

This clonotype has only a few counts. The rearrangement uses TRBV6-1 and TRBJ2-1, with D perhaps matching TRBD2 (6 bases). Trimming removed 3 bases from V and 5 bases from J, with 11 bases in between. Germline V gene sequence: CDR1 MNHNS, CDR2 SASEGT. The CDR3 contains 14 residues. CDR3 amino acids: CASSDGGHDNEQFF. In nucleotides, the CDR3 is TGTGCCAGCAGTGATGGAGGGCATGACAATGAGCAGTTCTTC.

This clonotype has a count of ten or more. V is TRBV25-1 and J is TRBJ2-5; D is perhaps TRBD2 (6 bases). The CDR3 runs to 13 residues. The ends were cut back, 2 bases at V and 5 bases at J, with 9 bases in the middle. CDR1 is MGHDK and CDR2 is SYGVNS in the germline V gene. The CDR3 sequence: CASSEPLAETQYF. The CDR3 nucleotides are TGTGCCAGCAGTGAACCACTAGCCGAGACCCAGTACTTC.

This clonotype was seen many times. The V call is TRBV7-6, the J call TRBJ2-5; TRBD2 is a possible D gene (7 bases). Germline CDR1 reads SGHVS; CDR2 reads FNYEAQ. V lost 3 bases to trimming and J lost 5 bases, with 13 bases between them. The CDR3 contains 14 residues. The DNA of the CDR3 is TGTGCCAGCAGCTTTGGGGGGGCCCGGGAGACCCAGTACTTC. Translating gives CASSFGGARETQYF.

As for this clonotype: A much larger clone is a single base away; this may be a read error. The chain recombines TRBV20-1 with TRBJ2-7; TRBD1 matches 7 bases. The germline V gene encodes CDR1 DFQATT and CDR2 SNEGSKA (reference sequence). Trimming at V came to 5 bases and at J to 1 base, leaving 8 bases not matched to a gene. The CDR3 spans 14 residues. CDR3 coding DNA: TGCAGTGCTGTAGAGAGCAGGGGGTCCTACGAGCAGTACTTC. Its translation: CSAVESRGSYEQYF.

This clonotype has ten or more counts. The CDR3 region is CASSPGTSQFGEQFF. CDR3 in DNA: TGCGCCAGCAGCCCGGGGACTAGCCAGTTCGGTGAGCAGTTCTTC. The V call is TRBV5-1, the J call TRBJ2-1; TRBD2 matches 9 bases. The V and J ends lost 4 bases and 9 bases, in that order; junction bases with no gene match: 11. There are 15 residues in the CDR3. Germline values: CDR1 SGHRS, CDR2 YFSETQ.

This clonotype appeared many times. The CDR3 nucleotides read TGTGCCACCCGACGTCCCATCCTATCTAGGGTTTTCGACAATGAGCAGTTCTTC. This gives the protein CATRRPILSRVFDNEQFF. J is TRBJ2-1 and V is TRBV10-3; D ambiguous. The CDR3 has 18 amino acids. Germline CDR1 is ENHRY and CDR2 is SYGVKD. Trimming removed 10 bases from V and 5 bases from J, with 30 bases in between.

This clonotype was seen ten or more times. The gene calls are TRBV3-1 and TRBJ2-1; 12 nucleotides line up with TRBD2. The trim removed 3 bases at V and 7 bases at J, leaving 4 bases unmatched. Germline values: CDR1 LGHDT, CDR2 YNNKEL (reference sequence). This CDR3 contains 15 residues. CDR3 in DNA: TGTGCCAGCAGCCAGACTAGCGGGAGAGAGAATGAGCAGTTCTTC. It translates to CASSQTSGRENEQFF.

This clonotype showed up many times. The rearrangement links TRBV19 to TRBJ2-2, with D possibly called TRBD1 or TRBD2 (5 bases each). The CDR3 consists of 13 residues. Between the trimmed V and J ends, which lost 4 bases and 8 bases, there was a span of 11 bases. CDR1 and CDR2 (germline): LNHDA, SQIVND (reference sequence). For the CDR3, the DNA is TGTGCCAGTAGTAGTCTCGGGGCAGGGGAGCTGTTTTTT. It translates to CASSSLGAGELFF.

This clonotype appeared many times. The rearrangement joins TRBV6-5 to TRBJ2-1; D is ambiguous. With 0 bases removed from V and 10 bases from J, the gap between germline ends came to 7 bases. There are 12 residues in the CDR3. Germline CDR1 MNHEY, CDR2 SVGAGI. The CDR3 loop reads CASSYSLSEQFF. The CDR3 nucleotides read TGTGCCAGCAGTTACTCGCTGAGCGAGCAGTTCTTC.

This clonotype was seen at least ten times. V and J are TRBV30 and TRBJ2-7, with 16 bases that match TRBD2. With V trimmed by 1 base and J by 6 bases, 3 bases remained unmatched. Germline values: CDR1 GTSNPN, CDR2 SVGIG (reference sequence). The CDR3 spans 15 residues. The CDR3 region is CAWSAGTSGRGEQYF. The CDR3, as DNA: TGTGCCTGGAGTGCCGGGACTAGCGGGAGGGGCGAGCAGTACTTC. The variable domain in full, with the rest retrieved from reference TRBV30 and TRBJ2-7, is SQTIHQWPATLVQPVGSPLSLECTVEGTSNPNLYWYRQAAGRGLQLLFYSVGIGQISSEVPQNLSASRPQDRQFILSSKKLLLSDSGFYLCAWSAGTSGRGEQYFGPGTRLTVT.